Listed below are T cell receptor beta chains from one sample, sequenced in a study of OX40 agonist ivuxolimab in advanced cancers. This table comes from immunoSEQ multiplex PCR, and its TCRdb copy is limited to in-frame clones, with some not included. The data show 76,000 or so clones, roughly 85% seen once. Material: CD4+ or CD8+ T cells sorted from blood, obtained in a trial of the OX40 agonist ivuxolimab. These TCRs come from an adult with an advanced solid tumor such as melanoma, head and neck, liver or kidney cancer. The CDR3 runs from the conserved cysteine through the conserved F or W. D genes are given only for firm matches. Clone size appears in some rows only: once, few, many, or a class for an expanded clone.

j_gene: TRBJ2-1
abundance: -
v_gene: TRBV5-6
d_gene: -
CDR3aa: CASSPLSSGWNEQFF
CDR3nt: TGTGCCAGCAGCCCACTCTCCTCTGGTTGGAATGAGCAGTTCTTC

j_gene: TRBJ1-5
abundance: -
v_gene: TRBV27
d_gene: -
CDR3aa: CASSLSSRAQPQHF
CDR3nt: TGTGCCAGCAGTTTATCTTCCAGGGCACAGCCCCAGCATTTT

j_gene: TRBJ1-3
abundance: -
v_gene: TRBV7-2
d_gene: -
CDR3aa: CASSLDRNLLGNTIYF
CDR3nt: TGTGCCAGCAGCTTAGATCGGAACCTATTAGGAAACACCATATATTTT

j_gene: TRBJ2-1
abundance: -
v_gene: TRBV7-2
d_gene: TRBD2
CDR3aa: CASSLWRGGENEQFF
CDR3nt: TGTGCCAGCAGCTTATGGCGGGGGGGCGAGAATGAGCAGTTCTTC

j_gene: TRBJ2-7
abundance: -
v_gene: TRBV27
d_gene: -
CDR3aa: CASSQSPSYEQYF
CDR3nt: TGTGCCAGCAGTCAATCCCCTAGCTACGAGCAGTACTTC

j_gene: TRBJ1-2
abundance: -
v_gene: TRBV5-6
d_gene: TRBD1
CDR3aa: CASSRGTGVDGYTF
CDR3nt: TGTGCCAGCAGTCGCGGGACAGGGGTTGATGGCTACACCTTC

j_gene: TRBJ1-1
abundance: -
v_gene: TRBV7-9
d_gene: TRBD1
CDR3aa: CASSPWDRGVVGAFF
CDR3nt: TGTGCCAGCAGCCCCTGGGACAGGGGCGTCGTCGGGGCTTTCTTT

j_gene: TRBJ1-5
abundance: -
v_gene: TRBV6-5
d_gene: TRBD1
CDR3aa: CASSRDSGNQPQHF
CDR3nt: TGTGCCAGCAGTCGGGACAGCGGCAATCAGCCCCAGCATTTT

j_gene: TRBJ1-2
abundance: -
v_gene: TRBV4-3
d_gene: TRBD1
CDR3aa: CASSQRPGQAMSYTF
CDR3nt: TGCGCCAGCAGCCAACGACCGGGACAGGCCATGAGCTACACCTTC

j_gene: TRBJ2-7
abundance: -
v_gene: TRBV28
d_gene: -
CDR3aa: CASSLLPTMVVTYEQYF
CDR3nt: TGTGCCAGCAGCCTCCTACCGACCATGGTCGTTACCTACGAGCAGTACTTC

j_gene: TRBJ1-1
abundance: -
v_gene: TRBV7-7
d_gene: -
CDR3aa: CASSPEAFF
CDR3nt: TGTGCCAGCAGCCCTGAAGCTTTCTTT

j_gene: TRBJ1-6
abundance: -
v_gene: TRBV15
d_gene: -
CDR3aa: CATSREAGDSPLHF
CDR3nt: TGTGCCACCAGCAGAGAGGCAGGGGATTCACCCCTCCACTTT

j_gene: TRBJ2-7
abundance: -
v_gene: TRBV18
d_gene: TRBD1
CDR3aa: CASSPSGQGAVGEQYF
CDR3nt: TGTGCCAGCTCACCATCGGGACAGGGGGCGGTGGGCGAGCAGTACTTC

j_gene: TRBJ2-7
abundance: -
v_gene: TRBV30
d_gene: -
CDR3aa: CAWSVRGTHEQYF
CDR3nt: TGTGCCTGGAGTGTACGGGGGACCCACGAGCAGTACTTC

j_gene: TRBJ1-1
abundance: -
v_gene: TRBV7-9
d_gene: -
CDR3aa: CASSSQGQVNTEAFF
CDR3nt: TGTGCCAGCAGCTCCCAGGGGCAGGTGAACACTGAAGCTTTCTTT

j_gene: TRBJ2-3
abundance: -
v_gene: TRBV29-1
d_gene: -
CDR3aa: CSAIYRTDTQYF
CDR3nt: TGCAGCGCCATATACCGCACAGATACGCAGTATTTT

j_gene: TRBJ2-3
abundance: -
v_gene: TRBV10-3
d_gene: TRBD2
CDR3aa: CATGLAGGAQYF
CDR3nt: TGTGCCACCGGACTAGCGGGGGGTGCGCAGTATTTT

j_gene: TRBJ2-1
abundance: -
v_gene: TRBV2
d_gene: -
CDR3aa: CASSPTGNEQFF
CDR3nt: TGTGCCAGCAGTCCGACTGGCAATGAGCAGTTCTTC

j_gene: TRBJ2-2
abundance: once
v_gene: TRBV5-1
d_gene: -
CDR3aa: CASSSTGSTGELFF
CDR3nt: TGCGCCAGCAGCTCTACAGGGTCCACCGGGGAGCTGTTTTTT